The 17 T cell receptor beta chains in this list originate from one sample, sequenced in a study of blood T cells in healthy people across ages. Together with a sample-barcoded 5' primer, a J-beta primer mix was included in a second PCR lasting about 7 to 12 cycles. MiXCR, run by TCRdb on the 5' RACE reads, gives a single entry per CDR3 protein. The table records more than 800,000 distinct CDR3 sequences, more than 25% of them present only once. Material: blood. The receptors shown here come from a woman aged 80 or older in good health.

This clonotype was observed many times. The genes are TRBV18 and TRBJ2-7, with 7 bases matching TRBD1. CDR1 and CDR2 (germline): KGHSH, LQKENI. V was clipped by 4 bases and J by 2 bases; unmatched bases: 8. The CDR3 has 15 amino acids. The CDR3 loop reads CASSLYRGWTYEQYF. The CDR3 DNA is TGTGCCAGCTCACTGTACAGGGGTTGGACCTACGAGCAGTACTTC.

There are many counts of this clonotype. V is TRBV7-9 and J is TRBJ2-7; D not resolved. The CDR3 has 12 residues. CDR1 and CDR2 from the germline V gene are SEHNR and FQNEAQ (reference sequence). The V gene lost 1 base and the J gene lost 9 bases, with 10 bases spanning the gap. The CDR3 spells CASSLESLGQYF. CDR3 nucleotide sequence: TGTGCCAGCAGCTTAGAAAGTCTGGGGCAGTACTTC.

This clonotype has more than one count but fewer than ten. The chain employs TRBV6-6 and TRBJ1-1; D might be TRBD1 (6 bases). This CDR3 spans 14 amino acids. The ends were cut back, 6 bases at V and 11 bases at J, with 22 bases in the middle. Per the germline V gene, CDR1 is MNHNY and CDR2 is SVGAGI (reference sequence). As DNA, the CDR3 is TGTGCCAGCAGACCCATCTCGGACAGTATTATTGCTTTCTTT. Translation: CASRPISDSIIAFF.

In its sample, this clonotype was seen a few times. This sequence joins TRBV27 and TRBJ2-7; 10 positions agree with TRBD2. CDR3 length equals 15 residues. J gave up 2 bases and V 6 bases, and 7 bases lay outside the gene matches. Germline V CDR1 and CDR2: MNHEY, SMNVEV (reference sequence). DNA for the CDR3: TGTGCCAGCAGAACCGGCCTAGCGGGGGCCTACGAGCAGTACTTC. Protein: CASRTGLAGAYEQYF.

This clonotype appeared a few times. This may stem from a read error, because a much larger clone lies one nucleotide away. CDR3: CASSSVAGEETPYF. In DNA form, the CDR3 reads TGCGCCAGCAGCTCTGTTGCGGGAGAAGAGACCCCGTACTTC. The V gene is TRBV5-1, the J gene TRBJ2-5; TRBD2 agrees at 7 bases. CDR1 SGHRS and CDR2 YFSETQ come from the germline V gene. The CDR3 length is 14 residues. The full variable domain, rest sourced from reference TRBV5-1 and TRBJ2-5, is KAGVTQTPRYLIKTRGQQVTLSCSPISGHRSVSWYQQTPGQGLQFLFEYFSETQRNKGNFPGRFSGRQFSNSRSEMNVSTLELGDSALYLCASSSVAGEETPYFGPGTRLLVL.

This clonotype was seen ten or more times. The gene calls are TRBV29-1 and TRBJ2-3, with D uncertain. There are 13 residues in the CDR3. Germline values: CDR1 SQVTM, CDR2 ANQGSEA. Trimming left V 3 bases short and J 2 bases short, with 9 bases between. The CDR3 region is CSVDSGSTDTQYF. Written as DNA, the CDR3 is TGCAGCGTTGACTCCGGCTCCACAGATACGCAGTATTTT.

This clonotype was seen many times. V usage is TRBV11-2 and J usage is TRBJ2-1; D ambiguous. Deletions cut 6 bases from V and 0 bases from J, with 12 bases between. This CDR3 spans 15 amino acids. CDR1 is SGHAT, CDR2 FQNNGV, per germline. CDR3 loop: CASSSRAGSYNEQFF. CDR3 DNA sequence: TGTGCCAGCAGTTCCCGGGCTGGCTCCTACAATGAGCAGTTCTTC.

The rearrangement joins TRBV5-1 to TRBJ1-4; D is undetermined. The CDR3 length is 16 residues. CDR1 is SGHRS and CDR2 is YFSETQ in the germline V gene. The V end lost 0 bases, the J end lost 3 bases, and 12 bases lay between the germline ends. CDR3 sequence reads: CASSLGTPAANEKLFF. The CDR3 coding sequence is TGCGCCAGCAGCTTGGGGACCCCTGCGGCTAATGAAAAACTGTTTTTT.

A word on this clonotype: This may stem from a read error, because a much larger clone lies one nucleotide away. The chain recombines TRBV7-2 with TRBJ1-6; D may be TRBD1 (5 bases). The germline gives CDR1 SGHTA, CDR2 FQGNSA. The V end lost 5 bases, the J end lost 12 bases, and 20 bases lay between the germline ends. There are 15 residues in the CDR3. CDR3: CASSPRPRGREPLHF. The CDR3 nucleotides read TGTGCCAGCAGCCCACGTCCGAGGGGTAGGGAACCCCTCCACTTT.

The J gene is TRBJ2-3, the V gene TRBV10-1; tentatively, D is TRBD2 (6 bases). V gave up 5 bases and J gave up 8 bases, with 14 bases separating them. The germline CDR1 and CDR2 sequences are WNHNN and SYGVQD (reference sequence). The CDR3 has 13 amino acids. The CDR3 nucleotides read TGCGCCAGCAGTCCAGAACTAGCTGGTACGCAGTATTTT. Translated, it gives CASSPELAGTQYF.

V and J are TRBV3-1 and TRBJ1-1; D uncertain. Per germline, CDR1 LGHDT and CDR2 YNNKEL (reference sequence). The CDR3 contains 13 residues. With 2 bases removed from V and 3 bases from J, the gap between germline ends came to 7 bases. CDR3 sequence: CASSQFGDTEAFF. The CDR3 DNA is TGTGCCAGCAGCCAATTCGGGGACACTGAAGCTTTCTTT.

The chain combines TRBV5-1 with TRBJ2-1; TRBD2 matches at 12 bases. The CDR3 has 14 residues. Germline loops: CDR1 SGHRS, CDR2 YFSETQ. J lost 15 bases, V lost 4 bases, and 11 bases had no gene match. CDR3 residues: CASSPGLAGTRGFF. The CDR3 nucleotides read TGCGCCAGCAGCCCCGGACTAGCGGGGACTCGGGGGTTCTTC.

Comment on this clonotype: This sequence may be a read error, since a much larger clone differs from it by one base. The V and J genes are TRBV11-3 and TRBJ2-7; weak D call: TRBD2 (5 bases). Trimming shortened V by 0 bases and J by 0 bases, and 9 bases separated the two germline ends. This CDR3 is 15 amino acids long. The germline V gene encodes CDR1 SGHNT and CDR2 YENEEA. This CDR3 is CASSLEDFSSYEQYF. The CDR3 coding sequence is TGTGCCAGCAGCTTAGAGGACTTCAGCTCCTACGAGCAGTACTTC.

Comment on this clonotype: A much bigger clone sits one base away, suggesting this may be a read error. The V and J genes are TRBV11-2 and TRBJ2-5, with TRBD2 identical over 9 bases. In germline, CDR1 is SGHAT, CDR2 FQNNGV. The CDR3 is 17 amino acids. The J segment lost 11 bases and the V segment lost 0 bases, leaving 16 bases of the junction unmatched. The CDR3: CASSLEPGTSRYNEQYF. The DNA for the CDR3 is TGTGCCAGCAGCTTAGAACCCGGGACTAGCAGATACAATGAGCAGTACTTC. The full variable domain, its missing parts supplied by reference TRBV11-2 and TRBJ2-5, is EAGVAQSPRYKIIEKRQSVAFWCNPISGHATLYWYQQILGQGPKLLIQFQNNGVVDDSQLPKDRFSAERLKGVDSTLKIQPAKLEDSAVYLCASSLEPGTSRYNEQYFGPGTRLLVL.

A few counts support this clonotype. The rearrangement joins TRBV11-3 to TRBJ1-1, with D perhaps matching TRBD1 (6 bases). Germline assignment: CDR1 SGHNT and CDR2 YENEEA. V gave up 0 bases and J gave up 11 bases, with 16 bases separating them. This CDR3 region has 14 residues. CDR3 sequence reads: CASSLDPRQAAAFF. The CDR3 region has the DNA TGTGCCAGCAGCTTAGATCCCCGACAGGCCGCGGCTTTCTTT.

This chain connects TRBV20-1 to TRBJ2-3, with D unresolved. CDR1 and CDR2 (germline): DFQATT, SNEGSKA (reference sequence). CDR3 size: 14 residues. V was clipped by 3 bases and J by 9 bases, with 19 bases between them. In DNA, the CDR3 is TGCAGTGCTAGTCCACGCCCTTCCCACCACACGCAGTATTTT. It codes for CSASPRPSHHTQYF.

This clonotype was picked up many times. The CDR3 nucleotides read TGTGCCAGCTCCCGCGGGGGGGCGTCCTACAATGAGCAGTTCTTC. Translating gives CASSRGGASYNEQFF. The chain links TRBV18 to TRBJ2-1; 9 bases align to TRBD2. V lost 6 bases to trimming and J lost 1 base; unmatched junction nucleotides: 4. The length of the CDR3 is 15 residues. Germline V lookup: CDR1 KGHSH, CDR2 LQKENI.